The T cell receptor beta chain described here comes from a study of radiotherapy plus CTLA-4 blockade in lung cancer. On the study more broadly: An objective response was seen in around 19% of patients, and disease control in 25% to 40%.

Study-wide results and caveats: Early shifts in blood T cell clones, with interferon-beta, reportedly predicted response best. In blood, TCR clones derived from the tumor expanded after radiotherapy plus ipilimumab.

This clone has more than one count but fewer than ten. Its matching antigen is unknown. Clones were sequenced by immunoSEQ multiplex PCR, and TCRdb holds only the in-frame ones, with some missing. The sample records around 100,000 clones, approximately 77% being singletons. The CDR3 has 15 amino acids. Trimming took 0 bases from V and 2 from J; bases not matched to a gene: 3. Germline CDR1 and CDR2: LGHNA and YNFKEQ. Receiving focal radiation plus CTLA-4 blockade with ipilimumab were patients who had chemo-refractory metastatic non-small-cell lung cancer. This rearrangement joins TRBV4-2 to TRBJ2-5, with 7 bases that match TRBD1. The source is a human donor with non-small cell lung cancer that progressed on radiotherapy plus ipilimumab. Some clones in this sample may be carry-over from other donors' samples. Sequencing used peripheral blood, obtained from a patient treated with radiotherapy plus ipilimumab. Here the CDR3 reads CASSQEDREQETQYF. The DNA of the CDR3 is TGTGCCAGCAGCCAAGAAGACAGGGAACAAGAGACCCAGTACTTC.